This T cell receptor beta chain was recovered during a study of blood T cell repertoires in COVID-19. This CDR3 has 14 amino acids. V shed 3 bases and J shed 6 bases, with 12 bases lying between them. From germline, CDR1 is ENHRY and CDR2 SYGVKD. Clinical histories supplied by participants themselves formed the basis of cohort assignment. Study processing details: Reference gene primer amplification gave nucleated cell count estimates. Repertoires were generated with immunoSEQ multiplex PCR, while TCRdb's copy carries only in-frame clones and drops some. V and J calls and clone size are given by that table; D and trimming were obtained from the DNA. Among some 130,000 clones, around 80% were seen once, and the ten largest hold 2% to 2.5%.

Sequencing used PBMCs or T cells enriched from blood (not recorded which). This receptor was identified in a man aged 40-50 years with acute COVID-19. The chain uses TRBV10-3 and TRBJ1-5; TRBD1 is a possible D gene (5 bases). CDR3 in DNA: TGTGCCATCAGTGAAGGGCAGGGCCCTCAGCCCCAGCATTTT. Translated, it gives CAISEGQGPQPQHF.